Following are 23 T cell receptor beta chains from one sample sequenced in a study of blood T cells in healthy people across ages. Together with a sample-barcoded 5' primer, a J-beta primer mix was included in a second PCR lasting 7 to 11 cycles. From the 5' RACE reads, TCRdb called clonotypes with MiXCR, one entry per CDR3 protein. The sample carries 760,000 or so distinct CDR3 sequences, more than 20% recorded once. The same data also went into a second study, on T cells of mothers and their children.

Sample: blood. These receptors were collected from a boy aged 10-17 years in good health.

Concerning this clonotype: Germline and junction disagree at one end, which may indicate a read error. The V gene is TRBV7-6, the J gene TRBJ1-1, with D hard to call. The CDR3 runs 14 residues. The V gene's germline CDR1 is SGHVS and CDR2 FNYEAQ. CDR3 in DNA: TGCGCCAGCAGCTCCAATCTTCGGAACACTGAGGCTTTCTTT. This encodes CASSSNLRNTEAFF.

The table lists this clonotype with a few counts. V gene TRBV20-1 combines with J gene TRBJ2-2; unclear D gene. The CDR3 is 14 amino acids. Germline CDR1 DFQATT, CDR2 SNEGSKA (reference sequence). Trimming stripped 3 bases from V and 0 bases from J, with 8 bases between. Here the CDR3 reads CSASLGTNTGELFF. CDR3 DNA sequence: TGCAGTGCTAGTCTGGGGACGAACACCGGGGAGCTGTTTTTT.

This clonotype was observed a handful of times. The chain carries TRBV29-1 and TRBJ1-2; D not certain. V dropped 0 bases and J dropped 6 bases, with 11 bases sitting between them. CDR1 SQVTM and CDR2 ANQGSEA come from the germline V gene. The CDR3 is 13 residues long. The CDR3: CSVEDNGVHGYTF. CDR3 DNA sequence: TGCAGCGTTGAAGATAACGGAGTTCATGGCTACACCTTC.

This clonotype occurred a few times. The chain links TRBV28 to TRBJ1-5; D unresolved. Trimming took 6 bases from V and 7 from J, leaving 13 bases between them. Germline V gene lookup returns CDR1 MDHEN and CDR2 SYDVKM. The CDR3 contains 13 residues. The CDR3 loop reads CASSPPIGQPQHF. CDR3 bases: TGTGCCAGCAGCCCCCCCATTGGGCAGCCCCAGCATTTT.

The chain couples TRBV5-1 to TRBJ2-7, with 11 bases fitting TRBD2. In germline, CDR1 is SGHRS, CDR2 YFSETQ. The CDR3 is 14 amino acids. V shed 5 bases, J shed 6 bases, and the junction held 7 bases outside the gene matches. The DNA of the CDR3 is TGCGCCAGCAGACTAGGACTAGCGGGTCTCGAGCAGTACTTC. It specifies CASRLGLAGLEQYF.

This clonotype came up a few times. The gene calls are TRBV18 and TRBJ2-5, with TRBD2 as a possible D gene (6 bases). The assigned J gene may be wrong: the sequence end matches TRBJ2-1 better. CDR1 and CDR2 from the germline V gene are KGHSH and LQKENI. This CDR3 region has 15 residues. This chain's CDR3 is CASSPGESGFDEQFF. CDR3 in DNA: TGTGCCAGCTCACCAGGGGAAAGCGGGTTTGATGAGCAGTTCTTC.

The chain uses TRBV24-1 and TRBJ2-5; D is unclear. There are 14 residues in the CDR3. Trimming left V 4 bases short and J 0 bases short, with 8 bases between. Germline CDR1 is KGHDR and CDR2 is SFDVKD. CDR3 sequence (DNA): TGTGCCACCAGTGACTACGACAACCAAGAGACCCAGTACTTC. It yields the protein CATSDYDNQETQYF.

This clonotype has a handful of counts. The rearrangement joins TRBV20-1 to TRBJ2-5; 7 bases are shared with TRBD1. The closer fit of TRBJ2-7 to the DNA end suggests the J call may be wrong. Germline values: CDR1 DFQATT, CDR2 SNEGSKA (reference sequence). There are 12 residues in the CDR3. CDR3 sequence: CSAGDRKYEQYF. The CDR3 bases are TGCAGTGCTGGGGACAGAAAATACGAGCAGTACTTC.

This clonotype was recorded a few times. This sequence joins TRBV7-9 and TRBJ1-2, with unresolved D. Germline CDR1 and CDR2: SEHNR and FQNEAQ (reference sequence). The CDR3 consists of 16 residues. V lost 5 bases to trimming and J lost 3 bases, with 19 bases between them. The CDR3 DNA follows: TGTGCCAGCAGCCCAAATCGGCGGCCTGCAGACTATGGCTACACCTTC. Amino acids: CASSPNRRPADYGYTF.

J is TRBJ1-2 and V is TRBV29-1; D uncertain. The germline V gene encodes CDR1 SQVTM and CDR2 ANQGSEA. The CDR3 loop spans 14 amino acids. CDR3 region: CRLHQTPMYYGYTF. CDR3 sequence (DNA): TGCAGGCTACACCAAACTCCGATGTATTATGGCTACACCTTC.

J is TRBJ1-3 and V is TRBV7-2, with D unresolved. Looked up from germline, CDR1 is SGHTA and CDR2 is FQGNSA. Trimming cost V 2 bases and J 8 bases, with 10 bases left between them. The CDR3 length is 13 residues. CDR3 nucleotides: TGTGCCAGCAGCTTACGTGCTATGGACACCATATATTTT. Its translation is CASSLRAMDTIYF.

Here the CDR3 DNA reads TGCGCCAGCAGCCCGGTGGTTGGAGAGACCCAGTACTTC. This translates into CASSPVVGETQYF. V gene TRBV5-1 combines with J gene TRBJ2-5, with D hard to call. This CDR3 is built from 13 residues. Germline CDR1 and CDR2: SGHRS and YFSETQ. The V end was cut by 4 bases, the J end by 4 bases, with 11 bases between.

V is TRBV27 and J is TRBJ2-1, with 13 bases fitting TRBD2. CDR1 MNHEY and CDR2 SMNVEV come from the germline V gene (reference sequence). With 5 bases clipped from V and 8 bases from J, the junction kept 9 bases outside the gene matches. This CDR3 comprises 16 residues. The CDR3 nucleotides read TGTGCCAGCAGTCCCGGACTAGCGGGAGTAGTGTATGAGCAGTTCTTC. Encoded protein: CASSPGLAGVVYEQFF.

With respect to this clonotype: At one end the junction does not follow the germline gene, possibly because of a read error. This chain joins TRBV5-1 and TRBJ2-5, with 9 nucleotides matching TRBD1. The CDR3 contains 14 residues. Germline V gives CDR1 SGHRS, CDR2 YFSETQ. The CDR3 here is CTSSPDRGTETQYF. DNA for the CDR3: TGCACCAGCAGCCCGGACAGGGGTACAGAGACCCAGTACTTC.

This clonotype was seen only a few times. The CDR3 protein is CASSQDTGGSNQPQHF. The CDR3 DNA reads TGCGCCAGCAGCCAAGATACAGGGGGTTCCAATCAGCCCCAGCATTTT. This sequence joins TRBV4-3 and TRBJ1-5, with 8 bases fitting TRBD1. This CDR3 has 16 residues. V was pared by 0 bases and J by 3 bases, with 4 bases of the junction left unmatched. CDR1 is LGHNA and CDR2 is YSLEER in the germline V gene.

The rearrangement uses TRBV7-2 and TRBJ2-1; D is possibly TRBD2 (5 bases). The tail of the sequence fits TRBJ2-7 better, so the J call may be wrong. The CDR3 consists of 14 residues. Germline assignment: CDR1 SGHTA and CDR2 FQGNSA. The CDR3 nucleotides read TGTGCCAGCAGCCGAAACGGGATCTTCGGTGAGCAGTACTTC. Its translation is CASSRNGIFGEQYF.

This clonotype was detected ten times or more. CDR3 nucleotides: TGTGCCAGCAGTGAACTCACAGATACGCAGTATTTT. Translated: CASSELTDTQYF. The chain is built from TRBV12-3 or TRBV12-4 and TRBJ2-3; D is undetermined. The V end was cut by 5 bases, the J end by 2 bases, with 5 bases between. The CDR3 spans 12 residues.

The V call is TRBV18, the J call TRBJ1-2, with D tentatively TRBD1 (5 bases). The CDR3 totals 16 residues. Germline V lookup: CDR1 KGHSH, CDR2 LQKENI. Trimming left V 1 base short and J 0 bases short, with 12 bases between. The CDR3 sequence: CASSPRRDGANYGYTF. The CDR3 nucleotides are TGTGCCAGCTCACCACGGCGGGACGGCGCTAACTATGGCTACACCTTC.

This clonotype was counted a few times. This chain joins TRBV20-1 and TRBJ2-1; D might be TRBD2 (6 bases). Germline lookup yields CDR1 DFQATT and CDR2 SNEGSKA (reference sequence). The CDR3 runs to 14 residues. V was pared by 3 bases and J by 2 bases, with 11 bases between. CDR3 loop: CSARQAGTYNEQFF. The CDR3 coding sequence is TGCAGTGCTAGGCAAGCGGGCACCTACAATGAGCAGTTCTTC.

CDR3 sequence (DNA): TGTGCCAGCTACGGACAGGGGTCCTACGAGCAGTACTTC. It yields the protein CASYGQGSYEQYF. The rearrangement joins TRBV6-1 to TRBJ2-7, with 9 bases lining up with TRBD1. Germline V lookup: CDR1 MNHNS, CDR2 SASEGT. Unmatched junction bases numbered 3, after V lost 8 bases and J lost 1 base. The CDR3 runs 13 residues.

The sample holds a few counts of this clonotype. The chain joins TRBV7-6 to TRBJ2-5, with no clear D. TRBJ2-1 explains the end of the DNA better; the J call may be wrong. Germline-derived CDR1 and CDR2 are SGHVS and FNYEAQ. The CDR3 covers 15 residues. The CDR3 spells CASSLEGPWVNEQFF. In DNA form, the CDR3 reads TGTGCCAGCAGCTTAGAGGGCCCCTGGGTAAATGAGCAGTTCTTC.

The chain couples TRBV20-1 to TRBJ1-2; D is perhaps TRBD1 (5 bases). Germline V gives CDR1 DFQATT, CDR2 SNEGSKA (reference sequence). The CDR3 has 13 residues. Trimming pared 6 bases from V and 7 bases from J, leaving 18 bases between. The CDR3 DNA reads as TGCAGTGCAGCCGACAGCGATAGGGGTGGCTACACCTTC. Translated, it gives CSAADSDRGGYTF.

This clonotype was counted a few times. V and J are TRBV7-8 and TRBJ1-1; TRBD1 agrees at 11 bases. The germline CDR1 and CDR2 sequences are SGHVS and FQNEAQ. J was trimmed by 5 bases and V by 5 bases; bases with no gene match: 4. There are 14 residues in the CDR3. In DNA, the CDR3 is TGTGCCAGCAGCCTTTGGGACAGGGGGACTGAAGCTTTCTTT. As protein: CASSLWDRGTEAFF.